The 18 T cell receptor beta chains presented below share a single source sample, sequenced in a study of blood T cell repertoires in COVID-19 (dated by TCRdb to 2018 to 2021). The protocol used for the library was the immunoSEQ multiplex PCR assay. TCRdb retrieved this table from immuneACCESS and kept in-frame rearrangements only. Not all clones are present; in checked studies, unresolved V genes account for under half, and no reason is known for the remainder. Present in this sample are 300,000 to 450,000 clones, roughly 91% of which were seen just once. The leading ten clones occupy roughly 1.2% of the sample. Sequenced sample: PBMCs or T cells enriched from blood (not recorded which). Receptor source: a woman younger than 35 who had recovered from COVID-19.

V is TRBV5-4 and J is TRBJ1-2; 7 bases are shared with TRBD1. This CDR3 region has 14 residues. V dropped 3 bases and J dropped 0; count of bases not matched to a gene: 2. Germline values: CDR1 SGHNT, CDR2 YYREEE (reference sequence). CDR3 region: CASSSGQANYGYTF. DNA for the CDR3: TGTGCCAGCAGCTCTGGACAGGCTAACTATGGCTACACCTTC.

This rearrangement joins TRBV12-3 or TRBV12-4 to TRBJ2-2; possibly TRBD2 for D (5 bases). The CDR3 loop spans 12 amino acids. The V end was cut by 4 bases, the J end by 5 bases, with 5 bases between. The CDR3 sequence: CASSSGTGELFF. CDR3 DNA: TGTGCCAGCAGTTCGGGGACCGGGGAGCTGTTTTTT.

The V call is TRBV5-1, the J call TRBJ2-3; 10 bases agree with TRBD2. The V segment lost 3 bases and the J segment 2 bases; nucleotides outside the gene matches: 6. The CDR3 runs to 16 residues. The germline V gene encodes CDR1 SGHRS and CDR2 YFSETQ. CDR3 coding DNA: TGCGCCAGCAGCTCCTACGGGACTAGCGCCACAGATACGCAGTATTTT. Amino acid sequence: CASSSYGTSATDTQYF.

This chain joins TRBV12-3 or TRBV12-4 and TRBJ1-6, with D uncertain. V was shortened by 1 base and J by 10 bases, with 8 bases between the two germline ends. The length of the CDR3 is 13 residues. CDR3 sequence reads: CASSLERVSPLHF. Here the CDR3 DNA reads TGTGCCAGCAGTTTAGAACGCGTGTCACCCCTCCACTTT.

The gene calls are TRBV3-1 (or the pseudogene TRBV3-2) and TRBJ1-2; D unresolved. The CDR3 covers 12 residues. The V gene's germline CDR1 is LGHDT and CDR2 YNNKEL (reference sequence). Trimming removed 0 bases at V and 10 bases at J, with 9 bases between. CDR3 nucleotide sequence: TGTGCCAGCAGCCAAGATCTCGGTTTCTACACCTTC. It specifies CASSQDLGFYTF.

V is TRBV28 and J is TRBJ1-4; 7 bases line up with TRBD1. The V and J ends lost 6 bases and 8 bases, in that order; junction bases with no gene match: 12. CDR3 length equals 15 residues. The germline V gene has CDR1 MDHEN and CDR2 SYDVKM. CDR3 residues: CASRTYDRVGEKLFF. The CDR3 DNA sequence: TGTGCCAGCAGAACTTATGACAGGGTTGGGGAAAAACTGTTTTTT. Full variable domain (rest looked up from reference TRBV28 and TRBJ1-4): DVKVTQSSRYLVKRTGEKVFLECVQDMDHENMFWYRQDPGLGLRLIYFSYDVKMKEKGDIPEGYSVSREKKERFSLILESASTNQTSMYLCASRTYDRVGEKLFFGSGTQLSVL.

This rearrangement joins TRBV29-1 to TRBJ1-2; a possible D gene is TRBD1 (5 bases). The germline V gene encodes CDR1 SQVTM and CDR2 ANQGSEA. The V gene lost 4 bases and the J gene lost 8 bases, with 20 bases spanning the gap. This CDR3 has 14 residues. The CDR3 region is CSVGVRAIPDGYTF. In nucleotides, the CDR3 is TGCAGCGTTGGGGTCAGGGCAATTCCGGACGGCTACACCTTC.

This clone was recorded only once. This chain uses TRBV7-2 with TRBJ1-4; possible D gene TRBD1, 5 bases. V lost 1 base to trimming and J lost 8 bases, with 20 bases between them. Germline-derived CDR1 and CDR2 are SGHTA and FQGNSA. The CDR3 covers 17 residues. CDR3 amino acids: CASSLDLLRGVSEKLFF. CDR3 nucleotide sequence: TGTGCCAGCAGCTTAGATTTATTAAGGGGTGTATCCGAAAAACTGTTTTTT.

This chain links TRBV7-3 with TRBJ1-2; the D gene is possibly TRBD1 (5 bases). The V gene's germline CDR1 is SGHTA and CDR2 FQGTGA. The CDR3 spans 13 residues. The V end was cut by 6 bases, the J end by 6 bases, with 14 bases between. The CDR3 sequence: CASSPDRLNGYTF. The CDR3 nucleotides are TGTGCCAGCAGTCCCGACAGACTGAATGGCTACACCTTC.

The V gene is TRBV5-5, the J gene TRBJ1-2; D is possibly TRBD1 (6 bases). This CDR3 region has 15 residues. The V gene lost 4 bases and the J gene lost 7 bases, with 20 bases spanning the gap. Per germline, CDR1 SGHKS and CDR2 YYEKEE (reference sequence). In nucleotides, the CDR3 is TGTGCCAGCAGCCTGGTAAATGGGGGCGCGTCTGGCTACACCTTC. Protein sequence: CASSLVNGGASGYTF.

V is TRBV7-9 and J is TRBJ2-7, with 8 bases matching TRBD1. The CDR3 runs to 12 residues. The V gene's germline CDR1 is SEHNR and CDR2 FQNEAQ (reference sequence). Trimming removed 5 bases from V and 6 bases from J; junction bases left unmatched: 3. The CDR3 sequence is CASSATGAEQYF. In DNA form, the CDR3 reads TGTGCCAGCAGCGCGACAGGGGCCGAGCAGTACTTC.

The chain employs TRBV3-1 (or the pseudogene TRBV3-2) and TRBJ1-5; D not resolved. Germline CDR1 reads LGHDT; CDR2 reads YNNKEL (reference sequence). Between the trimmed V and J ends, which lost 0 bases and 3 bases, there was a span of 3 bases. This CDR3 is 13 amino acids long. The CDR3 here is CASSQDNNQPQHF. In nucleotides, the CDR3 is TGTGCCAGCAGCCAAGATAACAATCAGCCCCAGCATTTT.

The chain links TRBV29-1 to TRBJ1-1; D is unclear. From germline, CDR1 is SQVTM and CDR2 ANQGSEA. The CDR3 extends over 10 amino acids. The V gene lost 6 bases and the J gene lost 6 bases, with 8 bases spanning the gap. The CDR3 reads CSVANPEAFF. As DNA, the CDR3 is TGCAGCGTAGCCAACCCTGAAGCTTTCTTT. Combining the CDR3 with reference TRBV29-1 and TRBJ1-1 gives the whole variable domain SAVISQKPSRDICQRGTSLTIQCQVDSQVTMMFWYRQQPGQSLTLIATANQGSEATYESGFVIDKFPISRPNLTFSTLTVSNMSPEDSSIYLCSVANPEAFFGQGTRLTVV.

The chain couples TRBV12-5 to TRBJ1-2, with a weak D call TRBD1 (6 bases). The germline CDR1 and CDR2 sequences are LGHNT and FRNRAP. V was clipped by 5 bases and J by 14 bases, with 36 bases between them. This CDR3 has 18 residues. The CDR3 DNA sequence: TGTGCTAGTGGTCTTGGACAGCTCGGAGAACATCACTCGGGCGAATCAACCTTC. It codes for CASGLGQLGEHHSGESTF. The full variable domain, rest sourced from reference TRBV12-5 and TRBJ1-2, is DARVTQTPRHKVTEMGQEVTMRCQPILGHNTVFWYRQTMMQGLELLAYFRNRAPLDDSGMPKDRFSAEMPDATLATLKIQPSEPRDSAVYFCASGLGQLGEHHSGESTFGSGTRLTVV.

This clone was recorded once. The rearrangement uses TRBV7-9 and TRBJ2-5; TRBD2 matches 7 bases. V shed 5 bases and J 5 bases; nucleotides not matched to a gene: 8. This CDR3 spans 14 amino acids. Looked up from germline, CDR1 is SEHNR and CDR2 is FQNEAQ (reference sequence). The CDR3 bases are TGTGCCAGCAGCAGAGCGGGGAGACGGGAGACCCAGTACTTC. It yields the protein CASSRAGRRETQYF. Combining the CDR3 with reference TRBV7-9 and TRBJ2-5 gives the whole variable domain DTGVSQNPRHKITKRGQNVTFRCDPISEHNRLYWYRQTLGQGPEFLTYFQNEAQLEKSRLLSDRFSAERPKGSFSTLEIQRTEQGDSAMYLCASSRAGRRETQYFGPGTRLLVL.

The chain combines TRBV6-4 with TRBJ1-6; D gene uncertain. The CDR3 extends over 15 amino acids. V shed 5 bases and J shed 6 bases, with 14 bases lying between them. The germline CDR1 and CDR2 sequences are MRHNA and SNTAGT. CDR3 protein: CASSPRARLNSPLHF. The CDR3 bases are TGTGCCAGCAGTCCGAGGGCTCGCCTTAATTCACCCCTCCACTTT.

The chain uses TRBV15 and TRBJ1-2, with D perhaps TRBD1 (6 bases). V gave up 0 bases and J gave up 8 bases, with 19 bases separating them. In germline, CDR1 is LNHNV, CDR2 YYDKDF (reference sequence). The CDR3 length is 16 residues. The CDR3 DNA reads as TGTGCCACCAGCAGAGACCGAAGCACAGGGATGGGCGGCTACACCTTC. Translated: CATSRDRSTGMGGYTF.

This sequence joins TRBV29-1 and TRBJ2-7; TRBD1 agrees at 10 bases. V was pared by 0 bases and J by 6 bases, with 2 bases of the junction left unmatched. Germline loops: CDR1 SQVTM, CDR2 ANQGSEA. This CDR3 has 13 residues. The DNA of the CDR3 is TGCAGCGTTGAAGAAGGGACAGGGGCCGAGCAGTACTTC. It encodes CSVEEGTGAEQYF.